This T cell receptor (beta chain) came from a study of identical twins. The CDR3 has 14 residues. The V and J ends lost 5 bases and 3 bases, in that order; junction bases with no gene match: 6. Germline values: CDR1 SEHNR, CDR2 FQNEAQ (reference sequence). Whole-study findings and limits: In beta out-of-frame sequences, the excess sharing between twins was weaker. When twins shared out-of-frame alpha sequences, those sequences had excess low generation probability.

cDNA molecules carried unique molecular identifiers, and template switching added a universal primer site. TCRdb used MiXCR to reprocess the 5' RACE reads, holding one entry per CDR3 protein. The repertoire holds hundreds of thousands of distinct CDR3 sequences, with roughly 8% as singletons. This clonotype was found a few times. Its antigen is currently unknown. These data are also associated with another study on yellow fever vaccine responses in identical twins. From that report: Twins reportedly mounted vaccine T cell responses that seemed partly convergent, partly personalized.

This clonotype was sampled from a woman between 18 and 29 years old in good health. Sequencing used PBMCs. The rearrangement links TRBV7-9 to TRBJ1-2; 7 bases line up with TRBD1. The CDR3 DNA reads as TGTGCCAGCAGCAGGACAGGAGATGACTATGGCTACACCTTC. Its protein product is CASSRTGDDYGYTF.